Following are 31 T cell receptor beta chains from one sample sequenced in a study of T-cell reconstitution after alpha-beta-depleted transplantation in children (TCRdb year 2016). Preparation of the library involved PCR. The listed sequencing device is Illumina HiSeq 2500. TCR library preparation used molecular barcoding, with unique molecular identifiers applied to normalize quantification of the TCRbeta repertoire. The public sequencing data were trimmed at Q25 with fastp and processed into clonotypes with MiXCR by TCRdb, which kept only in-frame beta chains. Each CDR3 protein gets just one entry, which takes the most common genes and DNA from the rows behind it. A total of 300,000 to 400,000 distinct CDR3 sequences appear in this sample, roughly 15% of them only once. The ten largest account for about 3.9% of the sample. This specimen was PBMCs, taken from the stem cell graft. The receptors originated from a human donor who donated a stem cell graft to a child with Fanconi anemia.

The sample holds a few counts of this clonotype. The chain recombines TRBV18 with TRBJ2-5; a possible D gene is TRBD2 (5 bases). The CDR3 is 15 amino acids. Deletions cut 2 bases from V and 7 bases from J, with 17 bases between. Looked up from germline, CDR1 is KGHSH and CDR2 is LQKENI. CDR3 sequence reads: CASSPVSGLQTTQYF. Written as DNA, the CDR3 is TGTGCCAGCTCACCAGTCAGCGGCTTACAAACGACCCAGTACTTC.

The chain joins TRBV12-3 or TRBV12-4 to TRBJ1-1; D might be TRBD1 (5 bases). This CDR3 spans 13 amino acids. V was shortened by 3 bases and J by 6 bases, with 11 bases between the two germline ends. CDR3 sequence: CASSFYQGAEAFF. As DNA, the CDR3 is TGTGCCAGCAGTTTTTATCAGGGCGCTGAAGCTTTCTTT.

Ten or more counts support this clonotype. This rearrangement joins TRBV12-3 or TRBV12-4 to TRBJ2-3, with 9 bases fitting TRBD2. The CDR3 contains 15 residues. V was clipped by 7 bases and J by 7 bases; unmatched bases: 12. The CDR3 loop is CASTTGALAGNTQYF. DNA of the CDR3: TGTGCCAGCACCACCGGGGCTCTAGCGGGGAATACGCAGTATTTT.

In this sample, this clonotype turned up many times. The rearrangement joins TRBV7-2 to TRBJ2-7; TRBD1 is a possible D gene (6 bases). CDR1 and CDR2 (germline): SGHTA, FQGNSA. This CDR3 is 14 amino acids long. V lost 5 bases and J lost 0, with 11 bases in between. This CDR3 reads CASSLTGSSYEQYV. The CDR3 DNA reads TGTGCCAGCAGCCTTACAGGGAGCTCCTACGAGCAGTACGTC.

This chain connects TRBV6-5 to TRBJ1-1; no clear D. CDR1 is MNHEY and CDR2 is SVGAGI in the germline V gene. This CDR3 comprises 12 residues. V lost 6 bases, J lost 7 bases, and 12 bases lay in between. As DNA, the CDR3 is TGTGCCAGCAGGAGGCGTCCGAATGAAGCTTTCTTT. It translates to CASRRRPNEAFF.

This clonotype was seen ten or more times. This chain connects TRBV4-3 to TRBJ2-1; no clear D. The CDR3 has 13 residues. Germline V CDR1 and CDR2: LGHNA, YSLEER. Trimming stripped 3 bases from V and 10 bases from J, with 13 bases between. The CDR3 loop is CASSQALKREQFF. The CDR3 DNA reads TGCGCCAGCAGCCAGGCCCTAAAACGCGAGCAGTTCTTC.

This clonotype has more than one count but fewer than ten. The chain links TRBV29-1 to TRBJ1-2, with D perhaps TRBD1 (5 bases). This CDR3 is built from 14 residues. The V gene lost 4 bases and the J gene lost 2 bases, with 14 bases spanning the gap. Germline-derived CDR1 and CDR2 are SQVTM and ANQGSEA. In DNA form, the CDR3 reads TGCAGCGTTGTGAACCGGGACGCAAACTATGGCTACACCTTC. Its protein product is CSVVNRDANYGYTF.

This chain links TRBV10-3 with TRBJ1-1; the match to TRBD1 covers 8 bases. V lost 10 bases and J lost 0; bases outside the gene matches: 4. There are 13 residues in the CDR3. Germline CDR1 reads ENHRY; CDR2 reads SYGVKD. This chain's CDR3 is CARQGSMNTEAFF. Written as DNA, the CDR3 is TGTGCCAGACAGGGGTCCATGAACACTGAAGCTTTCTTT.

The table lists this clonotype with a few counts. This chain uses TRBV27 with TRBJ2-6; D unresolved. Trimming took off 3 bases at V and 2 bases at J, with 8 bases between the two ends. There are 15 residues in the CDR3. In germline, CDR1 is MNHEY, CDR2 SMNVEV (reference sequence). The CDR3 protein is CASSLSSAGANVLTF. The CDR3 DNA reads TGTGCCAGCAGTTTGTCGTCGGCTGGGGCCAACGTCCTGACTTTC. Filled out from reference TRBV27 and TRBJ2-6, the complete variable domain reads EAQVTQNPRYLITVTGKKLTVTCSQNMNHEYMSWYRQDPGLGLRQIYYSMNVEVTDKGDVPEGYKVSRKEKRNFPLILESPSPNQTSLYFCASSLSSAGANVLTFGAGSRLTVL.

This clonotype has a count of ten or more. The CDR3 reads CASSFSGGELFF. The CDR3 coding sequence is TGTGCCAGCAGCTTTAGTGGCGGGGAGCTGTTTTTT. This sequence joins TRBV7-8 and TRBJ2-2; D remains unclear. Trimming stripped 3 bases from V and 7 bases from J, with 6 bases between. Germline V gives CDR1 SGHVS, CDR2 FQNEAQ. The length of the CDR3 is 12 residues.

This clonotype was counted between two and nine times. The CDR3 DNA is TGTGCCAGCAGTCCTCGCTGGTCTACCTCTGGGGCCAACGTCCTGACTTTC. This sequence encodes CASSPRWSTSGANVLTF. The chain employs TRBV12-3 or TRBV12-4 and TRBJ2-6; D is unresolved. The length of the CDR3 is 17 residues. The germline V and J ends were trimmed by 5 bases and 0 bases, with 14 bases remaining between them.

J is TRBJ2-3 and V is TRBV29-1; tentatively, D is TRBD1 or TRBD2 (6 bases each). This CDR3 contains 12 residues. Germline loops: CDR1 SQVTM, CDR2 ANQGSEA. The V gene lost 8 bases and the J gene lost 2 bases, with 11 bases spanning the gap. CDR3 loop: CSYREATDTQYF. CDR3 DNA sequence: TGCAGCTACAGGGAGGCCACAGATACGCAGTATTTT.

This CDR3 is CSAKDLNTYNEQFF. The CDR3 nucleotides are TGCAGTGCTAAGGACCTAAACACCTACAATGAGCAGTTCTTC. The chain carries TRBV20-1 and TRBJ2-1; no definite D call. V lost 4 bases and J 2 bases, leaving 12 bases between the germline ends. The germline V gene encodes CDR1 DFQATT and CDR2 SNEGSKA (reference sequence). The CDR3 consists of 14 residues.

This clonotype was picked up many times. This rearrangement joins TRBV3-1 to TRBJ2-2, with 9 nucleotides matching TRBD2. The length of the CDR3 is 17 residues. The germline CDR1 and CDR2 sequences are LGHDT and YNNKEL (reference sequence). Unmatched junction bases numbered 11, after V lost 4 bases and J lost 5 bases. The CDR3 sequence is CASSLALGTSMTGELFF. DNA of the CDR3: TGTGCCAGCAGCCTAGCTCTGGGGACTAGCATGACCGGGGAGCTGTTTTTT.

Many counts were recorded for this clonotype. The genes are TRBV4-3 and TRBJ1-6; D gene ambiguous. The germline V gene encodes CDR1 LGHNA and CDR2 YSLEER. Trimming pared 0 bases from V and 6 bases from J, leaving 12 bases between. This CDR3 is built from 16 residues. CDR3 nucleotides: TGCGCCAGCAGCCAAGATGTTCTTCAGCTTAATTCACCCCTCCACTTT. Translating it yields CASSQDVLQLNSPLHF.

V and J are TRBV20-1 and TRBJ2-3; D tentatively reads TRBD1 or TRBD2 (6 bases each). CDR1 and CDR2 (germline): DFQATT, SNEGSKA (reference sequence). The V end was cut by 2 bases, the J end by 5 bases, with 14 bases between. The length of the CDR3 is 14 residues. Written as DNA, the CDR3 is TGCAGTGCTAGATCCGGGGGCCGAGGAGATACGCAGTATTTT. Its translation is CSARSGGRGDTQYF.

This clonotype was counted only a few times. The chain is built from TRBV7-2 and TRBJ1-6; tentative D call: TRBD1 (5 bases). Between the trimmed V and J ends, which lost 4 bases and 9 bases, there was a span of 13 bases. In germline, CDR1 is SGHTA, CDR2 FQGNSA. The CDR3 sequence is 14 residues long. CDR3 sequence: CASSSRDYRSPLHF. CDR3 nucleotide sequence: TGTGCCAGCAGCTCCCGGGACTATCGTTCACCCCTCCACTTT.

This chain connects TRBV5-5 to TRBJ1-1; D not resolved. Trimming shortened V by 4 bases and J by 11 bases, and 12 bases separated the two germline ends. Looked up from germline, CDR1 is SGHKS and CDR2 is YYEKEE (reference sequence). CDR3 length equals 11 residues. CDR3 protein: CASSRDYEAFF. CDR3 coding DNA: TGTGCCAGCAGCCGGGATTACGAGGCTTTCTTT.

This clonotype was observed many times. The chain couples TRBV10-2 to TRBJ2-7, with 8 nucleotides matching TRBD1. The germline V gene encodes CDR1 WSHSY and CDR2 SAAADI. V gave up 6 bases and J gave up 5 bases; unmatched junction bases: 9. The CDR3 spans 14 residues. CDR3 sequence (DNA): TGCGCCAGCAGCCGGGACAGGTCTAACCACGAGCAGTACTTC. This translates into CASSRDRSNHEQYF.

This clonotype was seen more than once but under ten times. This sequence joins TRBV5-1 and TRBJ2-2; weak D call: TRBD2 (7 bases). CDR3 length: 15 residues. Germline V gene lookup returns CDR1 SGHRS and CDR2 YFSETQ. The V end was cut by 5 bases, the J end by 5 bases, with 16 bases between. In nucleotides, the CDR3 is TGCGCCAGCAGTCCTGCCGGGGGGCTAACCGGGGAGCTGTTTTTT. It is translated as CASSPAGGLTGELFF.

V gene TRBV20-1 combines with J gene TRBJ1-6; 8 bases line up with TRBD1. The CDR3 loop spans 17 amino acids. The V segment lost 0 bases and the J segment 7 bases; nucleotides outside the gene matches: 11. CDR1 and CDR2 from the germline V gene are DFQATT and SNEGSKA (reference sequence). The CDR3 region is CSARDSTKDRVNSPLHF. The CDR3 nucleotides are TGCAGTGCTAGAGATTCGACCAAGGACAGGGTCAATTCACCCCTCCACTTT.

This clonotype has more than one count but fewer than ten. CDR3 loop: CASTRDTSMNTEAFF. The CDR3 nucleotides are TGCGCCAGCACCCGGGACACCTCAATGAACACTGAAGCTTTCTTT. The chain carries TRBV5-1 and TRBJ1-1, with D perhaps TRBD1 (6 bases). Per the germline V gene, CDR1 is SGHRS and CDR2 is YFSETQ. The ends were cut back, 6 bases at V and 0 bases at J, with 15 bases in the middle. The length of the CDR3 is 15 residues.

A few counts support this clonotype. CDR3 residues: CASSFIGSGTEAFF. CDR3 in DNA: TGTGCCAGCAGTTTTATAGGGAGCGGGACTGAAGCTTTCTTT. V is TRBV12-3 or TRBV12-4 and J is TRBJ1-1; D not resolved. This CDR3 contains 14 residues. Between the trimmed V and J ends, which lost 3 bases and 5 bases, there was a span of 13 bases.

This clonotype appeared a few times. V and J are TRBV7-2 and TRBJ2-5; 7 bases map to TRBD2. This CDR3 is 15 amino acids long. Germline CDR1 SGHTA, CDR2 FQGNSA. V was pared by 2 bases and J by 5 bases, with 8 bases of the junction left unmatched. CDR3 sequence reads: CASSLRASGVETQYF. DNA of the CDR3: TGTGCCAGCAGCTTACGGGCTAGCGGAGTGGAGACCCAGTACTTC.

This clonotype was seen many times. The chain links TRBV12-3 or TRBV12-4 to TRBJ1-1; D not resolved. V lost 3 bases and J 1 base, leaving 12 bases between the germline ends. The CDR3 runs to 15 residues. The CDR3: CASSLRWQKNTEAFF. The CDR3 coding sequence is TGTGCCAGCAGTTTGCGGTGGCAGAAGAACACTGAAGCTTTCTTT.

This clonotype was seen a few times. The chain combines TRBV24-1 with TRBJ2-3; 10 bases agree with TRBD2. The CDR3 extends over 15 amino acids. The V gene end was trimmed by 3 bases and the J gene end by 4 bases; junction bases not matched to a gene: 3. Per germline, CDR1 KGHDR and CDR2 SFDVKD. The CDR3: CATSDPGLAADTQYF. CDR3 DNA sequence: TGTGCCACCAGTGATCCCGGACTAGCGGCAGATACGCAGTATTTT.

In its sample, this clonotype was seen a few times. The J gene is TRBJ2-3, the V gene TRBV29-1; D is undetermined. V was cut by 3 bases and J by 6 bases, with 13 bases left in between. CDR3 length: 13 amino acids. Germline loops: CDR1 SQVTM, CDR2 ANQGSEA. CDR3 protein: CSVDEGFTDTQYF. The CDR3 DNA reads as TGCAGCGTTGATGAAGGGTTTACGGATACGCAGTATTTT.

This clonotype was seen a handful of times. The chain recombines TRBV10-3 with TRBJ2-7; 9 nucleotides agree with TRBD1. Germline V lookup: CDR1 ENHRY, CDR2 SYGVKD. There are 15 residues in the CDR3. V was pared by 3 bases and J by 3 bases, with 6 bases of the junction left unmatched. CDR3 bases: TGTGCCATCAGTGACCCGGGACAGGGAATCTACGAGCAGTACGTC. It specifies CAISDPGQGIYEQYV.

This clonotype was detected only a few times. The chain has TRBV6-2 or TRBV6-3 and TRBJ1-5; no firm D call. The CDR3 has 13 amino acids. CDR1 is MNHEY and CDR2 is SVGEGT in the germline V gene. V was clipped by 7 bases and J by 5 bases, with 12 bases between them. In nucleotides, the CDR3 is TGTGCCAGCACCGGAGACACCTATCAGCCCCAGCATTTT. Protein: CASTGDTYQPQHF.

This clonotype was found many times. The chain links TRBV3-1 to TRBJ2-1; D not certain. The length of the CDR3 is 13 residues. Between the trimmed V and J ends, which lost 2 bases and 10 bases, there was a span of 12 bases. The germline CDR1 and CDR2 sequences are LGHDT and YNNKEL (reference sequence). The CDR3 here is CASSQLWGYEQFF. The DNA of the CDR3 is TGTGCCAGCAGCCAATTATGGGGTTACGAGCAGTTCTTC.

This clonotype was observed a few times. V is TRBV7-2 and J is TRBJ1-2, with D unresolved. Germline V gene sequence: CDR1 SGHTA, CDR2 FQGNSA. This CDR3 has 12 amino acids. Trimming shortened V by 1 base and J by 8 bases, and 8 bases separated the two germline ends. CDR3 loop: CASSLGLAGYTF. The CDR3 coding sequence is TGTGCCAGCAGCTTAGGCCTGGCGGGCTACACCTTC.